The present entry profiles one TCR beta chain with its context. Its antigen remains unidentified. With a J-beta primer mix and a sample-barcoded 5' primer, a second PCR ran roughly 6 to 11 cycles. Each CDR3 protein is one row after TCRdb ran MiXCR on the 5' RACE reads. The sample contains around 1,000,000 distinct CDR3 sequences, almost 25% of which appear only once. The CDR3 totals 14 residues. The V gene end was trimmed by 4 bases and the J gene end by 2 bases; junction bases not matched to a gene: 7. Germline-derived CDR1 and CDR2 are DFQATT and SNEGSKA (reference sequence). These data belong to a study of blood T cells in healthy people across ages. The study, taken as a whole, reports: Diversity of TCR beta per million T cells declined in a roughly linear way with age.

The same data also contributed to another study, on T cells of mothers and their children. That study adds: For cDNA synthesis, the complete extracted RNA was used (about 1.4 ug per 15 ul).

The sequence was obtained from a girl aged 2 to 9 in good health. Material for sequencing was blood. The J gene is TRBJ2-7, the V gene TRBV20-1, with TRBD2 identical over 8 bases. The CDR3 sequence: CSAIDSGSAYEQYF. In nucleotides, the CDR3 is TGCAGTGCTATAGACAGCGGGAGTGCCTACGAGCAGTACTTC.